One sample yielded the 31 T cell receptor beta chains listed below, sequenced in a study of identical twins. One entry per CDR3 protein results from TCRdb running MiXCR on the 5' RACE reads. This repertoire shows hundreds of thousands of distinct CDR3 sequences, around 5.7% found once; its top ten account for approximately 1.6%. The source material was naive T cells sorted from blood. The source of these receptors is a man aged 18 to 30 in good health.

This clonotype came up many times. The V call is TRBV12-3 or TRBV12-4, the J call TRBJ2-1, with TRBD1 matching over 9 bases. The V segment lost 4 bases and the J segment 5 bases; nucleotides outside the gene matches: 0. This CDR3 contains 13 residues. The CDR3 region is CASSWTGDNEQFF. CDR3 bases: TGTGCCAGCAGTTGGACAGGGGACAATGAGCAGTTCTTC.

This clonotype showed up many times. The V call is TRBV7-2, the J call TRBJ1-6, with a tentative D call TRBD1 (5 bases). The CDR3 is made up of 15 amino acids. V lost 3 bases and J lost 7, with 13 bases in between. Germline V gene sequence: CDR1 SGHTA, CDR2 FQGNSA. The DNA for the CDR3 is TGTGCCAGCAGCTTCCCGGGACCGTGGAATTCACCCCTCCACTTT. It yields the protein CASSFPGPWNSPLHF.

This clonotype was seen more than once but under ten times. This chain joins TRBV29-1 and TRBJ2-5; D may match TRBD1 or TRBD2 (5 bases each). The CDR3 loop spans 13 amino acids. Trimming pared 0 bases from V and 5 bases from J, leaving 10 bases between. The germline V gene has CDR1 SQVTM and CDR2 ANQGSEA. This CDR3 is CSVEEGVGETQYF. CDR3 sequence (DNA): TGCAGCGTTGAAGAGGGGGTCGGGGAGACCCAGTACTTC.

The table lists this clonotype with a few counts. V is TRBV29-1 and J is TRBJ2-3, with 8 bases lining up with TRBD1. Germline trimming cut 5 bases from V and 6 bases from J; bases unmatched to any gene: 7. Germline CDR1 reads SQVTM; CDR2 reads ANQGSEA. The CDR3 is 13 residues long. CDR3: CSVFQGAIDTQYF. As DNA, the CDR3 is TGCAGCGTTTTTCAGGGGGCTATTGATACGCAGTATTTT.

CDR3 sequence: CAWTTSGRVHYEQYF. DNA of the CDR3: TGTGCCTGGACGACTAGCGGGAGGGTGCACTACGAGCAGTACTTC. The rearrangement uses TRBV30 and TRBJ2-7, with 14 bases lining up with TRBD2. Trimming at V came to 4 bases and at J to 3 bases, leaving 5 bases not matched to a gene. The CDR3 length is 15 residues. Germline CDR1 GTSNPN, CDR2 SVGIG (reference sequence).

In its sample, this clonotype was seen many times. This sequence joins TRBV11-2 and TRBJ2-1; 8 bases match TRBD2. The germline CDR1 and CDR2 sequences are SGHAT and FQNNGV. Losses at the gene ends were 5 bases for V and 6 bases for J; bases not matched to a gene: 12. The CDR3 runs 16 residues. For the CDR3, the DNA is TGTGCCAGCAGCGCTTACCGCGGGAGGAAAGTCAATGAGCAGTTCTTC. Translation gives CASSAYRGRKVNEQFF. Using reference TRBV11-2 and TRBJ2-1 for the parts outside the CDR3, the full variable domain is EAGVAQSPRYKIIEKRQSVAFWCNPISGHATLYWYQQILGQGPKLLIQFQNNGVVDDSQLPKDRFSAERLKGVDSTLKIQPAKLEDSAVYLCASSAYRGRKVNEQFFGPGTRLTVL.

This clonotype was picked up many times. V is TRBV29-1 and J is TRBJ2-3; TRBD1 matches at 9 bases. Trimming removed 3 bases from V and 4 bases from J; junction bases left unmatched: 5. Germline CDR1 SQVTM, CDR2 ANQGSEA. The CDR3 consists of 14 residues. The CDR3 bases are TGCAGCGTTGAGGGACAGGGCGGCCCAGATACGCAGTATTTT. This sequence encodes CSVEGQGGPDTQYF.

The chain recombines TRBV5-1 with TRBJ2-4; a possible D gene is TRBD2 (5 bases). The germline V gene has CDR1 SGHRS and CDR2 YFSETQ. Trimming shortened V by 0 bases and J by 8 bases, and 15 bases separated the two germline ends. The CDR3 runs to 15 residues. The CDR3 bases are TGCGCCAGCAGCTTGGTCGGGCCAGAAGCGGACATTCAGTACTTC. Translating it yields CASSLVGPEADIQYF.

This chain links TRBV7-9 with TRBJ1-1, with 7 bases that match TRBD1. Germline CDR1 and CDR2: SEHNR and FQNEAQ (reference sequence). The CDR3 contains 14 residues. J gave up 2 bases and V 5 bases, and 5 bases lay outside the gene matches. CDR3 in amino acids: CASSPRDSNTEAFF. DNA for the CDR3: TGTGCCAGCAGCCCCCGGGACAGCAACACTGAAGCTTTCTTT.

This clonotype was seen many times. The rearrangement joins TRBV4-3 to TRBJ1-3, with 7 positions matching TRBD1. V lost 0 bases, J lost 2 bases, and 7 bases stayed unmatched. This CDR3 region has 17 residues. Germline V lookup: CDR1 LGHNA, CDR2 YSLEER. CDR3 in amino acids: CASSQDFPGQPGNTIYF. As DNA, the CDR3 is TGCGCCAGCAGCCAAGACTTCCCGGGACAGCCTGGAAACACCATATATTTT.

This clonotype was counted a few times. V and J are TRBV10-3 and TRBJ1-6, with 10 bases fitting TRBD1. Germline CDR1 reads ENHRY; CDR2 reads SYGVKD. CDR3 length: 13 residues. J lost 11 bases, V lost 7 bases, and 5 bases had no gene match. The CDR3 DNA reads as TGTGCCATCACCTCCGGGACAGGGGCACCCCTCCACTTT. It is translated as CAITSGTGAPLHF.

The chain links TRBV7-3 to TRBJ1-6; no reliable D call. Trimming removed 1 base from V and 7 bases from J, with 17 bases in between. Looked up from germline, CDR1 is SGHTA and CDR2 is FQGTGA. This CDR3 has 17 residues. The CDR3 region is CASSLNGMALGNSPLHF. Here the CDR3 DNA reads TGTGCCAGCAGCTTAAACGGAATGGCGTTGGGAAATTCACCCCTCCACTTT.

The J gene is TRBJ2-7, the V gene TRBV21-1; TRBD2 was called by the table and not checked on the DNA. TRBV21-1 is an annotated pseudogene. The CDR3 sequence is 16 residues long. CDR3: CASSNRLAESSYEQYV. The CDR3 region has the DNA TGTGCCAGCAGCAATCGACTAGCGGAAAGCTCCTACGAGCAGTACGTC.

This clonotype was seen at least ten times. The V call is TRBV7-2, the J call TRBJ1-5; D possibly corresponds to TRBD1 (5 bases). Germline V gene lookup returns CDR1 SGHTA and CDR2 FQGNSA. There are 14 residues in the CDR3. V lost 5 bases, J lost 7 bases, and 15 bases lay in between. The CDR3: CASSPRQFRQPQHF. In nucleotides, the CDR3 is TGTGCCAGCAGCCCCCGACAGTTTAGGCAGCCCCAGCATTTT.

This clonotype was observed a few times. CDR3 DNA sequence: TGTGCCAGCAGTTACCGACAGTCCTACGAGCAGTACGTC. Translation gives CASSYRQSYEQYV. This chain connects TRBV6-5 to TRBJ2-7; TRBD1 is a possible D gene (5 bases). This CDR3 has 13 amino acids. The germline V gene encodes CDR1 MNHEY and CDR2 SVGAGI. The V end lost 2 bases, the J end lost 1 base, and 6 bases lay between the germline ends.

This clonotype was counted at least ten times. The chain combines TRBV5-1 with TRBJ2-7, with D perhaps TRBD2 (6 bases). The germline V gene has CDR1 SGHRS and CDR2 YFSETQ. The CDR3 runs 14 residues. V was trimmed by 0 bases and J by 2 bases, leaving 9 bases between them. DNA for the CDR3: TGCGCCAGCAGCTTGGCTAGCGACACCTACGAGCAGTACGTC. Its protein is CASSLASDTYEQYV.

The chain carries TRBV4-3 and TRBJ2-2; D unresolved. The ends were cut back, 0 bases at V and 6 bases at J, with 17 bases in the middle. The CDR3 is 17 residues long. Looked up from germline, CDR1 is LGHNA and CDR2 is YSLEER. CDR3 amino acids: CASSQEPLGLFAGELFF. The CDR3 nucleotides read TGCGCCAGCAGCCAAGAACCTCTAGGGTTGTTCGCCGGGGAGCTGTTTTTT.

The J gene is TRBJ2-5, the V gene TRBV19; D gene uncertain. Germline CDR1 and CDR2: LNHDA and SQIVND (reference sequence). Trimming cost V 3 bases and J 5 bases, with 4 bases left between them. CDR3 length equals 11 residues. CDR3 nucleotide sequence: TGTGCCAGTAGTATGGCGGAGACCCAGTACTTC. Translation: CASSMAETQYF.

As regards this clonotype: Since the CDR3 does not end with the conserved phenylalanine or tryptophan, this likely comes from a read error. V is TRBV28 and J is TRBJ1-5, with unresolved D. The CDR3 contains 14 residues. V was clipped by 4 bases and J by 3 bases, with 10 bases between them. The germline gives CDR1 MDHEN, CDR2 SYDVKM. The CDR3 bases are TGTGCCAGCAGTTACCGGGCCATCAATCAGCCCCAGCATTCT. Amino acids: CASSYRAINQPQHS.

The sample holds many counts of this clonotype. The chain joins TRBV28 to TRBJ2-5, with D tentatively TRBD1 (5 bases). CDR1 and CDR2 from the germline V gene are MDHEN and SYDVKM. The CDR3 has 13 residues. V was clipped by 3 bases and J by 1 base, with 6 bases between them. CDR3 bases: TGTGCCAGCAGTTTCAGGGTCCAAGAGACCCAGTACTTC. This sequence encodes CASSFRVQETQYF.

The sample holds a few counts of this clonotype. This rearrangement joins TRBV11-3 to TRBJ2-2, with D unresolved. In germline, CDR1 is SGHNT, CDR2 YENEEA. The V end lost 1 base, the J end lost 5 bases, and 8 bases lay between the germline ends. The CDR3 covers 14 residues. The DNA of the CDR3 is TGTGCCAGCAGCTTAGTCCAGCAGACCGGGGAGCTGTTTTTT. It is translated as CASSLVQQTGELFF.

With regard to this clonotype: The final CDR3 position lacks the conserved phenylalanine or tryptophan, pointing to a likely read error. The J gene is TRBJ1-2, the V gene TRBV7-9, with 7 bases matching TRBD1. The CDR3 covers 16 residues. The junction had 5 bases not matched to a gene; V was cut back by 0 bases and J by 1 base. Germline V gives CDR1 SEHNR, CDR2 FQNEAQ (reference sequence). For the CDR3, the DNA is TGTGCCAGCAGCTTAGCTGCAGGGGGTAATAACTATGGCTACACCTGC. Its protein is CASSLAAGGNNYGYTC.

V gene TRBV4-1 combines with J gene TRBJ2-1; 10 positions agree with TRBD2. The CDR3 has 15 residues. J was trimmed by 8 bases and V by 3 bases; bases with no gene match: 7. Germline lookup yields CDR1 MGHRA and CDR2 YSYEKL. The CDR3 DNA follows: TGCGCCAGCAGCCACGGACTAGCGGTGAGTCATGAGCAGTTCTTC. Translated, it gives CASSHGLAVSHEQFF.

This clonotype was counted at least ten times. The CDR3: CASRMGNTEAFF. The CDR3 bases are TGTGCCAGCCGGATGGGGAACACTGAAGCTTTCTTT. The chain has TRBV2 and TRBJ1-1; D gene ambiguous. The CDR3 covers 12 residues. CDR1 is SNHLY and CDR2 is FYNNEI in the germline V gene. Trimming took off 8 bases at V and 1 base at J, with 8 bases between the two ends.

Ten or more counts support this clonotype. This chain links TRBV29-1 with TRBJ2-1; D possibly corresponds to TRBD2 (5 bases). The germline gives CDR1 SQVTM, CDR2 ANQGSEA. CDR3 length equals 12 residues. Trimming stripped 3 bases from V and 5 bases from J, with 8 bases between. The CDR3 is CSVDEGDNEQFF. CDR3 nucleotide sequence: TGCAGCGTTGACGAGGGTGACAATGAGCAGTTCTTC.

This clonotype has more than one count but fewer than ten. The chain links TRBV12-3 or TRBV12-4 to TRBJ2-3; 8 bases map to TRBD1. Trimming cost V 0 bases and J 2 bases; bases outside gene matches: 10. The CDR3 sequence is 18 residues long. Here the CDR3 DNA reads TGTGCCAGCAGTTTAGCGCGACGAGGACAGGGAACCACAGATACGCAGTATTTT. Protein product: CASSLARRGQGTTDTQYF.

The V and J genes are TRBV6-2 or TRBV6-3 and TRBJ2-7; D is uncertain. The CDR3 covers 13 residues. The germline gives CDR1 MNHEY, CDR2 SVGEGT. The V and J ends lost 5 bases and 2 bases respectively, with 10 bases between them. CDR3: CASSQPSAYEQYF. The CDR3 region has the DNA TGTGCCAGCAGTCAACCCAGCGCCTACGAGCAGTACTTC.

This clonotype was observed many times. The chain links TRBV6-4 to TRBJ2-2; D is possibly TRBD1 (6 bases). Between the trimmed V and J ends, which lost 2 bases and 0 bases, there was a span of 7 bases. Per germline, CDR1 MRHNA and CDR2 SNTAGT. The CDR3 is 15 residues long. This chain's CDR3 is CASSDRGSNTGELFF. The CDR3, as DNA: TGTGCCAGCAGTGACAGGGGGTCGAACACCGGGGAGCTGTTTTTT.

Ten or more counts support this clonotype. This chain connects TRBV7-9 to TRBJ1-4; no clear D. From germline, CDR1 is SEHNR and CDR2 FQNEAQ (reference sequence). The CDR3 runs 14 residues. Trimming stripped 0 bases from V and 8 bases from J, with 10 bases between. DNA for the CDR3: TGTGCCAGCAGCTTAGCACCCCGAGCGGAAAAACTGTTTTTT. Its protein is CASSLAPRAEKLFF.

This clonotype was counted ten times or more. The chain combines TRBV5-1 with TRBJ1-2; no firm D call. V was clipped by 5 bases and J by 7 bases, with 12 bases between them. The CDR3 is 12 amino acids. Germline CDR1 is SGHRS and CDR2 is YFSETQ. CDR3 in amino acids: CASSRRLGGYTF. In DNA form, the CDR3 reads TGCGCCAGCAGTCGGCGGCTGGGTGGCTACACCTTC. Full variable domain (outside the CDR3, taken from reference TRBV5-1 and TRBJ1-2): KAGVTQTPRYLIKTRGQQVTLSCSPISGHRSVSWYQQTPGQGLQFLFEYFSETQRNKGNFPGRFSGRQFSNSRSEMNVSTLELGDSALYLCASSRRLGGYTFGSGTRLTVV.

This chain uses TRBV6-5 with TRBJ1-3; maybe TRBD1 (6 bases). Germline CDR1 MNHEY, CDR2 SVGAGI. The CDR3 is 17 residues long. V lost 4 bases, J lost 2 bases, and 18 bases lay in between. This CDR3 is CASSSKPTGGAGNTIYF. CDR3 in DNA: TGTGCCAGCAGTTCAAAACCGACAGGAGGTGCTGGAAACACCATATATTTT.